One T cell receptor beta chain is described in this entry. What it binds is unknown. This entry comes from a study of T-cell reconstitution after alpha-beta-depleted transplantation in children. TCRbeta library construction was performed incorporating unique molecular identifiers. Using its own MiXCR run on the PCR reads, TCRdb lists one record per CDR3 protein. The table has about 110,000 distinct CDR3 sequences, about 6% seen once. Germline trimming cut 4 bases from V and 5 bases from J; bases unmatched to any gene: 5. This CDR3 is built from 14 residues. The V gene's germline CDR1 is MGHDK and CDR2 SYGVNS. The study's findings and limits: One year post-transplant, T-cell counts and diversity were largely derived from T cells produced anew. Approximately two months post-transplant, alpha-beta T cells reportedly originated from several hundred expanded graft clones. Certain patients had high TCRbeta diversity at day 60, and it came from recipient T cells and thymic progenitors that survived.

This receptor was obtained from a male patient under 10 years old who had a stem cell transplant for acute lymphoblastic leukemia, so the T cells may come from the graft donor. Sequencing was performed on PBMCs, mostly from graft donor cells, taken 360 days after TCRalphabeta/CD19-depleted stem cell transplant. The chain uses TRBV25-1 and TRBJ2-7; TRBD1 matches 10 bases. The CDR3 bases are TGTGCCAGCAGTGCGGGACAGGGGCGAGACGAGCAGTACTTC. Translated: CASSAGQGRDEQYF.